These 2 T cell receptor beta chains share one sample of origin, sequenced in a study of identical twins. TCRdb re-called the 5' RACE reads through MiXCR, storing one row per CDR3 protein. This table has approximately 220,000 distinct CDR3 sequences, 9.4% appearing once. The sample consisted of memory (CD45RO+) T cells sorted from blood. The receptor set was obtained from a woman under 30 in good health.

The chain recombines TRBV5-1 with TRBJ2-5; TRBD2 might be the D (5 bases). The CDR3 spans 14 residues. Germline loops: CDR1 SGHRS, CDR2 YFSETQ. Trimming left V 7 bases short and J 5 bases short, with 18 bases between. The CDR3 DNA reads TGCGCCAGCGGGGTATGGGGAACGGGGGAGACCCAGTACTTC. Translating it yields CASGVWGTGETQYF.

This clonotype was counted ten times or more. The V gene is TRBV10-3, the J gene TRBJ2-3; D ambiguous. Looked up from germline, CDR1 is ENHRY and CDR2 is SYGVKD. The germline V and J ends were trimmed by 3 bases and 0 bases, with 10 bases remaining between them. The CDR3 totals 15 residues. The chain's CDR3 is CAISDLLRSTDTQYF. Written as DNA, the CDR3 is TGTGCCATCAGTGACCTACTTAGGAGCACAGATACGCAGTATTTT.